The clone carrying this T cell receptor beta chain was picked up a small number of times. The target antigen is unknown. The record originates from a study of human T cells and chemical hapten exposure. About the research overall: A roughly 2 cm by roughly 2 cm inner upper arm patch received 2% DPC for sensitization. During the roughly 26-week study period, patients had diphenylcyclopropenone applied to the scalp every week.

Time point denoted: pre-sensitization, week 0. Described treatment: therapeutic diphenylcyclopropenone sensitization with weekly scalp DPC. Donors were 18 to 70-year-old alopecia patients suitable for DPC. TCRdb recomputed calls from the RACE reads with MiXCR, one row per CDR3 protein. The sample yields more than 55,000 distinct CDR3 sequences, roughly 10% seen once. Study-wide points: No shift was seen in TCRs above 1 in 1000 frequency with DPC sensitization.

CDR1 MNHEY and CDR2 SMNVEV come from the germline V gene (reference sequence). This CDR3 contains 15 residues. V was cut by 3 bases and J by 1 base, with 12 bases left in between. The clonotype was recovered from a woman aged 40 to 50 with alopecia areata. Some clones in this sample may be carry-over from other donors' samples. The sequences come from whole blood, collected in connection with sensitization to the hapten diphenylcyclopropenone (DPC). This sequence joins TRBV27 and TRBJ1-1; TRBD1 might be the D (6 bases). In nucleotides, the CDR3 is TGTGCCAGCAGTTTCGGGGGCCAGGGGAACACTGAAGCTTTCTTT. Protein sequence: CASSFGGQGNTEAFF.